The entry below describes one T cell receptor beta chain. These data belong to a study of cytomegalovirus exposure and HLA in healthy donors. The PCR ran on 60 Vbeta and 13 Jbeta primers. TCRdb keeps only in-frame clones here, not all; method: immunoSEQ multiplex PCR. The data contain fewer than 150,000 clones, around 80% of them singletons. With 7 bases removed from V and 5 bases from J, the gap between germline ends came to 14 bases. This CDR3 comprises 13 residues. Germline V CDR1 and CDR2: SGDLS, YYNGEE. Material: PBMCs. The chain couples TRBV9 to TRBJ2-3; D remains unclear. The source is a man in his thirties or forties in good health and CMV-seronegative. DNA of the CDR3: TGTGCCAGCGAGGATCACCCCCAAGATACGCAGTATTTT. It codes for CASEDHPQDTQYF.